The 10 T cell receptor beta chains in this list originate from one sample, sequenced in a study of low-dose radiotherapy and immunotherapy resistance in tumors. Gene-specific TRAV and TRBV primers were used for first-strand cDNA, covering alpha and beta chains. It was with a constant-region primer and a V-primer adapter that TCRs were amplified over about 19 PCR cycles. TCRdb re-called the reads with MiXCR, one entry per CDR3 protein. The sample carries roughly 56,000 distinct CDR3 sequences, roughly 23% recorded once. Stated time point: after trial treatment. Treatment denoted: LDRT plus nivolumab, ipilimumab, low-dose cyclophosphamide and aspirin (RACIN trial). The sequencing here drew on PBMCs, taken after low-dose radiotherapy plus immunotherapy. These receptors were obtained from a male donor with prostate cancer.

This clonotype has ten or more counts. V is TRBV14 and J is TRBJ2-7; possible D gene TRBD1, 5 bases. Trimming removed 1 base from V and 2 bases from J, with 12 bases in between. CDR1 and CDR2 (germline): SGHDN, FVKESK. This CDR3 has 15 residues. CDR3 sequence reads: CASSQGQLIAYEQYF. CDR3 nucleotide sequence: TGTGCCAGCAGCCAAGGACAGCTTATCGCCTACGAGCAGTACTTC.

This chain joins TRBV9 and TRBJ1-5; 9 bases align to TRBD1. Trimming removed 4 bases from V and 9 bases from J; junction bases left unmatched: 5. The germline V gene has CDR1 SGDLS and CDR2 YYNGEE. The CDR3 consists of 13 residues. CDR3 DNA sequence: TGTGCCAGCAGCCTCTCGACAGGGGGGCCCCAGCATTTT. Translation: CASSLSTGGPQHF.

This clonotype was counted ten times or more. The rearrangement uses TRBV18 and TRBJ2-5; possibly TRBD1 for D (6 bases). Trimming took 4 bases from V and 2 from J, leaving 8 bases between them. This CDR3 is built from 13 residues. Germline lookup yields CDR1 KGHSH and CDR2 LQKENI. CDR3 sequence (DNA): TGTGCCAGCTCACAGGGGGTTCAAGAGACCCAGTACTTC. Translating it yields CASSQGVQETQYF.

This clonotype was counted at least ten times. The J gene is TRBJ2-2, the V gene TRBV18, with TRBD1 matching 7 bases. The germline gives CDR1 KGHSH, CDR2 LQKENI. V lost 6 bases to trimming and J lost 0 bases; unmatched junction nucleotides: 4. CDR3 length: 15 amino acids. DNA for the CDR3: TGTGCCAGCTCGACCGGGACAGCGAACACCGGGGAGCTGTTTTTT. This sequence encodes CASSTGTANTGELFF.

The table lists this clonotype with many counts. The V and J genes are TRBV7-9 and TRBJ2-2; D not resolved. This CDR3 spans 13 amino acids. The V end lost 5 bases, the J end lost 6 bases, and 10 bases lay between the germline ends. The V gene's germline CDR1 is SEHNR and CDR2 FQNEAQ (reference sequence). The CDR3 region is CASSPATAGELFF. CDR3 DNA sequence: TGTGCCAGCAGCCCCGCGACGGCCGGGGAGCTGTTTTTT. Supplemented by reference TRBV7-9 and TRBJ2-2, the full variable domain reads DTGVSQNPRHKITKRGQNVTFRCDPISEHNRLYWYRQTLGQGPEFLTYFQNEAQLEKSRLLSDRFSAERPKGSFSTLEIQRTEQGDSAMYLCASSPATAGELFFGEGSRLTVL.

The gene calls are TRBV27 and TRBJ2-7; D unresolved. The germline V and J ends were trimmed by 6 bases and 4 bases, with 13 bases remaining between them. In germline, CDR1 is MNHEY, CDR2 SMNVEV (reference sequence). The length of the CDR3 is 13 residues. CDR3 in DNA: TGTGCCAGCAGCCTCAATGCCCCTTACGAGCAGTACTTC. Translated: CASSLNAPYEQYF.

This clonotype appeared many times. V gene TRBV29-1 combines with J gene TRBJ2-7; the match to TRBD1 covers 7 bases. Germline V CDR1 and CDR2: SQVTM, ANQGSEA. Losses at the gene ends were 6 bases for V and 5 bases for J; bases not matched to a gene: 7. The CDR3 consists of 12 residues. The CDR3 loop is CSVGNRGNEQYF. DNA for the CDR3: TGCAGCGTCGGCAACAGGGGTAACGAGCAGTACTTC.

In its sample, this clonotype was seen many times. The chain links TRBV10-3 to TRBJ2-3; no reliable D call. CDR1 is ENHRY and CDR2 is SYGVKD in the germline V gene. V was trimmed by 4 bases and J by 2 bases, leaving 10 bases between them. The CDR3 extends over 14 amino acids. This chain's CDR3 is CAISGIGNTDTQYF. The CDR3 region has the DNA TGTGCCATCAGTGGAATAGGGAACACAGATACGCAGTATTTT.

The DNA for the CDR3 is TGCGCCAGCAGCCAAGGACCCAATGGGGCCAACAATGAGCAGTTCTTC. Translation: CASSQGPNGANNEQFF. The rearrangement joins TRBV4-3 to TRBJ2-1, with TRBD1 as a possible D gene (5 bases). The CDR3 is 16 residues long. V gave up 1 base and J gave up 5 bases, with 15 bases separating them. Germline CDR1 LGHNA, CDR2 YSLEER.

This clonotype has just a few counts. The chain combines TRBV12-3 or TRBV12-4 with TRBJ2-1; no clear D. This CDR3 is built from 19 residues. The germline V and J ends were trimmed by 6 bases and 2 bases, with 26 bases remaining between them. The CDR3 coding sequence is TGTGCCAGCAGCTCCCTTCCGGCGACCCATTCCTCAGCCTACAATGAGCAGTTCTTC. Translated, it gives CASSSLPATHSSAYNEQFF.